This T cell receptor beta chain appears in the sequencing data of a study of multiple sclerosis patients with progressive multifocal leukoencephalopathy. Data came from immunoSEQ multiplex PCR; TCRdb stores just in-frame clones and leaves some out. The table includes more than 30,000 clones, roughly 86% detected once. The V gene's germline CDR1 is SGHNT and CDR2 YYREEE (reference sequence). The CDR3 consists of 18 residues. V lost 1 base to trimming and J lost 6 bases; unmatched junction nucleotides: 14. Time point given: time of PML onset. The specimen was PBMCs, collected from a patient treated with natalizumab. The source of this sequence is a woman aged 40 to 49 with progressive multifocal leukoencephalopathy. The V gene is TRBV5-4, the J gene TRBJ1-1; 11 nucleotides line up with TRBD1. The CDR3 sequence: CASSLPRTGGGRGAEAFF. The CDR3 DNA is TGTGCCAGCAGCTTGCCCCGGACAGGGGGCGGACGAGGGGCTGAAGCTTTCTTT.